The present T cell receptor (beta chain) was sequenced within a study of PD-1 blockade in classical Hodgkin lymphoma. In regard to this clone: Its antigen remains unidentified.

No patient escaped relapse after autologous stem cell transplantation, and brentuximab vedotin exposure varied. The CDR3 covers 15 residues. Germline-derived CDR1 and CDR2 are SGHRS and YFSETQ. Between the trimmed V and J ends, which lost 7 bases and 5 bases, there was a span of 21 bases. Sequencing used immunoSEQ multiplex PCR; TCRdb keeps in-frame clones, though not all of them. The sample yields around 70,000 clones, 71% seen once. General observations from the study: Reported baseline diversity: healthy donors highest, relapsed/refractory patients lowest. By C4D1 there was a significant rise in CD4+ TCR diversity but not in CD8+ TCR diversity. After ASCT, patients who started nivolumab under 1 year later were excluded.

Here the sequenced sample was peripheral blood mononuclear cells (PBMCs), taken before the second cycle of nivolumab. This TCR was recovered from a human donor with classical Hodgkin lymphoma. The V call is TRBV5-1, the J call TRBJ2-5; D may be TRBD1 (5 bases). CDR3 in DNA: TGCGCCAGCGAATGGCAGGGTAATAAACGGGAGACCCAGTACTTC. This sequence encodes CASEWQGNKRETQYF. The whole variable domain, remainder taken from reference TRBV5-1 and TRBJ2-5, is KAGVTQTPRYLIKTRGQQVTLSCSPISGHRSVSWYQQTPGQGLQFLFEYFSETQRNKGNFPGRFSGRQFSNSRSEMNVSTLELGDSALYLCASEWQGNKRETQYFGPGTRLLVL.